This T cell receptor beta chain comes out of a study of T cells in Graves' hyperthyroidism and ophthalmopathy. There were TCR beta CDR3 regions amplified from RNA transcripts. A set of HTBI primers served as the primers for a first-round RT-PCR of the TCR CDR3. Each CDR3 protein is one row after TCRdb ran MiXCR on the multiplex PCR reads. The sample includes around 540,000 distinct CDR3 sequences, just over 45% of them seen just once. Per the germline V gene, CDR1 is SGHVS and CDR2 is FQNEAQ. The CDR3 sequence is 15 residues long. V dropped 6 bases and J dropped 3 bases, with 14 bases sitting between them.

This sequence was found in a woman under 30 with Graves' hyperthyroidism. The chain links TRBV7-8 to TRBJ2-2; possible D gene TRBD2, 6 bases. The sample consisted of peripheral blood or thyroid tissue (not recorded which). CDR3 nucleotide sequence: TGTGCCAGCAGGGTCGGACTACATCACACCGGGGAGCTGTTTTTT. As protein: CASRVGLHHTGELFF.